The next 25 T cell receptor beta chains were all read from a single sample in a study of OX40 agonist ivuxolimab in advanced cancers. The method was immunoSEQ multiplex PCR; TCRdb's version includes in-frame clones alone and lacks a portion of them. The sample records about 79,000 clones, approximately 85% being singletons. This material consisted of CD4+ or CD8+ T cells sorted from blood, taken in a trial of the OX40 agonist ivuxolimab. The receptor source for this set is an adult with an advanced solid tumor such as melanoma, head and neck, liver or kidney cancer.

V and J are TRBV29-1 and TRBJ2-1, with D perhaps matching TRBD2 (5 bases). The CDR3 sequence is 14 residues long. Trimming removed 6 bases at V and 1 base at J, with 13 bases between. CDR1 and CDR2 from the germline V gene are SQVTM and ANQGSEA. The CDR3 sequence: CSVEWERSYNEQFF. CDR3 nucleotide sequence: TGCAGCGTAGAATGGGAGCGGTCCTACAATGAGCAGTTCTTC.

The chain joins TRBV27 to TRBJ2-5, with TRBD2 matching over 12 bases. There are 17 residues in the CDR3. The V and J ends lost 6 bases and 4 bases, in that order; junction bases with no gene match: 12. CDR1 is MNHEY, CDR2 SMNVEV, per germline (reference sequence). The CDR3 DNA sequence: TGTGCCAGCAGCCCCTCCCTTGGACTAGCGGGACCAGAGACCCAGTACTTC. Protein: CASSPSLGLAGPETQYF.

This clone has only a few counts. The chain couples TRBV19 to TRBJ1-2, with a weak D call TRBD1 (5 bases). This CDR3 comprises 13 residues. V shed 4 bases and J shed 6 bases, with 12 bases lying between them. Germline lookup yields CDR1 LNHDA and CDR2 SQIVND (reference sequence). The CDR3 DNA follows: TGTGCCAGTAGTACCGGGGCCCCGAATGGCTACACCTTC. It codes for CASSTGAPNGYTF.

The chain links TRBV18 to TRBJ1-2; TRBD1 is a possible D gene (6 bases). The CDR3 consists of 14 residues. Germline CDR1 and CDR2: KGHSH and LQKENI. V was cut by 5 bases and J by 8 bases, with 18 bases left in between. The CDR3 sequence is CASSSGGRDQGYTF. Written as DNA, the CDR3 is TGTGCCAGCTCATCCGGGGGCAGGGATCAAGGCTACACCTTC.

The rearrangement uses TRBV9 and TRBJ1-1; D remains ambiguous. The CDR3 loop spans 13 amino acids. Trimming left V 0 bases short and J 1 base short, with 4 bases between. The germline V gene encodes CDR1 SGDLS and CDR2 YYNGEE. Written as DNA, the CDR3 is TGTGCCAGCAGCGTAGCAAGGAACACTGAAGCTTTCTTT. This gives the protein CASSVARNTEAFF.

V is TRBV6-5 and J is TRBJ1-4, with D maybe TRBD1 (6 bases). Germline V gene lookup returns CDR1 MNHEY and CDR2 SVGAGI. Trimming took off 5 bases at V and 4 bases at J, with 11 bases between the two ends. The CDR3 has 14 residues. CDR3 nucleotides: TGTGCCAGCAGTAGACAGGCGCATAATGAAAAACTGTTTTTT. Its protein is CASSRQAHNEKLFF.

The chain combines TRBV2 with TRBJ2-2, with D possibly TRBD1 on 6 matching bases. V lost 6 bases and J lost 6, with 11 bases in between. Germline loops: CDR1 SNHLY, CDR2 FYNNEI. The CDR3 covers 13 residues. CDR3 sequence: CASRIQGSGELFF. The CDR3 DNA sequence: TGTGCCAGCAGGATACAGGGATCCGGGGAGCTGTTTTTT.

This clone has just a few counts. The chain combines TRBV6-1 with TRBJ1-3; D gene unclear. V lost 10 bases, J lost 1 base, and 5 bases lay in between. CDR3 size: 11 residues. Germline CDR1 is MNHNS and CDR2 is SASEGT. CDR3 region: CATLSGNTIYF. The DNA of the CDR3 is TGTGCCACGCTTTCTGGAAACACCATATATTTT.

V and J are TRBV18 and TRBJ2-7; 14 bases align to TRBD2. The CDR3 sequence is 13 residues long. The germline V gene has CDR1 KGHSH and CDR2 LQKENI. The V and J ends lost 11 bases and 7 bases, in that order; junction bases with no gene match: 7. The CDR3 DNA reads as TGTGCCTCCGGGGGACTAGCGGGAGAAGAGCAGTACTTC. This sequence encodes CASGGLAGEEQYF. Looking up the rest from reference TRBV18 and TRBJ2-7 gives the full variable domain: NAGVMQNPRHLVRRRGQEARLRCSPMKGHSHVYWYRQLPEEGLKFMVYLQKENIIDESGMPKERFSAEFPKEGPSILRIQQVVRGDSAAYFCASGGLAGEEQYFGPGTRLTVT.

The V and J genes are TRBV7-9 and TRBJ1-1, with 7 positions matching TRBD1. CDR3 length equals 17 residues. J lost 4 bases, V lost 5 bases, and 16 bases had no gene match. Germline assignment: CDR1 SEHNR and CDR2 FQNEAQ (reference sequence). This CDR3 is CASSPQAGGRYSTEAFF. The DNA of the CDR3 is TGTGCCAGCAGCCCCCAAGCAGGGGGACGTTATAGCACTGAAGCTTTCTTT.

The chain uses TRBV27 and TRBJ2-1, with 10 nucleotides matching TRBD2. Germline loops: CDR1 MNHEY, CDR2 SMNVEV (reference sequence). Trimming cost V 5 bases and J 0 bases; bases outside gene matches: 4. The CDR3 runs 16 residues. This CDR3 reads CASSLSGRASYNEQFF. The DNA for the CDR3 is TGTGCCAGCAGTCTGAGCGGGAGGGCCTCCTACAATGAGCAGTTCTTC.

This rearrangement joins TRBV25-1 to TRBJ1-2; D is perhaps TRBD1 (5 bases). CDR1 and CDR2 from the germline V gene are MGHDK and SYGVNS. The CDR3 sequence is 13 residues long. V gave up 3 bases and J gave up 2 bases, with 7 bases separating them. Here the CDR3 reads CASSEGQNYGYTF. DNA of the CDR3: TGTGCCAGCAGTGAGGGGCAGAACTATGGCTACACCTTC.

The V call is TRBV15, the J call TRBJ2-1; D gene uncertain. Germline V gives CDR1 LNHNV, CDR2 YYDKDF (reference sequence). CDR3 length: 15 amino acids. Deletions cut 5 bases from V and 2 bases from J, with 13 bases between. CDR3: CATSASRDPYNEQFF. The CDR3 nucleotides are TGTGCCACCAGCGCCTCGCGTGACCCCTACAATGAGCAGTTCTTC.

This chain links TRBV5-1 with TRBJ2-7; a weak D match, TRBD2 (6 bases). The CDR3 totals 13 residues. Germline CDR1 reads SGHRS; CDR2 reads YFSETQ. Trimming left V 1 base short and J 6 bases short, with 11 bases between. This chain's CDR3 is CASSLTTEGEQYF. The CDR3 nucleotides are TGCGCCAGCAGCTTGACCACGGAGGGCGAGCAGTACTTC.

V gene TRBV19 combines with J gene TRBJ1-5; the D gene is possibly TRBD1 (6 bases). This CDR3 contains 14 residues. The V gene's germline CDR1 is LNHDA and CDR2 SQIVND (reference sequence). The V and J ends lost 1 base and 5 bases respectively, with 9 bases between them. The DNA for the CDR3 is TGTGCCAGTAGTATAGGAGGGGGGGATCAGCCCCAGCATTTT. Encoded protein: CASSIGGGDQPQHF.

The chain carries TRBV19 and TRBJ1-4; TRBD1 aligns across 7 bases. Germline V gene sequence: CDR1 LNHDA, CDR2 SQIVND (reference sequence). This CDR3 has 12 amino acids. V was clipped by 9 bases and J by 8 bases; unmatched bases: 6. CDR3 bases: TGTGCCAGCCGACAGGGTGGGGAAAAACTGTTTTTT. This codes for CASRQGGEKLFF.

This rearrangement joins TRBV28 to TRBJ2-1; TRBD2 matches 12 bases. There are 15 residues in the CDR3. Germline V gene lookup returns CDR1 MDHEN and CDR2 SYDVKM. V dropped 5 bases and J dropped 5; count of bases not matched to a gene: 4. CDR3 sequence: CASSPGLAGNNEQFF. DNA of the CDR3: TGTGCCAGCAGTCCGGGACTAGCGGGCAACAATGAGCAGTTCTTC.

This clone was counted once. The rearrangement joins TRBV19 to TRBJ2-6; D perhaps matches TRBD1 (8 bases). This CDR3 contains 16 residues. V was trimmed by 5 bases and J by 2 bases, leaving 13 bases between them. Germline V lookup: CDR1 LNHDA, CDR2 SQIVND (reference sequence). The CDR3 loop is CASSEQGGAGANVLTF. CDR3 nucleotide sequence: TGTGCCAGTAGTGAACAGGGGGGGGCTGGGGCCAACGTCCTGACTTTC.

J is TRBJ1-2 and V is TRBV6-5, with 9 bases that match TRBD1. The CDR3 consists of 13 residues. Germline V gene data show CDR1 as MNHEY and CDR2 as SVGAGI. J lost 4 bases, V lost 6 bases, and 3 bases had no gene match. CDR3 amino acids: CASRRDRVYGYTF. The CDR3 DNA sequence: TGTGCCAGCAGGCGGGACAGGGTCTATGGCTACACCTTC.

The CDR3: CASSLGTGDYNEQFF. The CDR3 DNA is TGTGCCAGCAGCTTAGGGACAGGGGACTACAATGAGCAGTTCTTC. The chain carries TRBV7-9 and TRBJ2-1; TRBD1 matches at 9 bases. The CDR3 loop spans 15 amino acids. The J segment lost 3 bases and the V segment lost 1 base, leaving 1 base of the junction unmatched. The germline V gene encodes CDR1 SEHNR and CDR2 FQNEAQ (reference sequence).

The gene calls are TRBV19 and TRBJ1-5; no clear D gene. Germline values: CDR1 LNHDA, CDR2 SQIVND (reference sequence). The CDR3 is 14 amino acids. The germline V and J ends were trimmed by 3 bases and 5 bases, with 11 bases remaining between them. CDR3 DNA sequence: TGTGCCAGTAGTATTATTGCTGGGGATCAGCCCCAGCATTTT. Translating gives CASSIIAGDQPQHF.

This clone was picked up a small number of times. CDR3 residues: CASSLEYRVESEKLFF. The DNA for the CDR3 is TGCGCCAGCAGCTTGGAATACAGGGTGGAGAGTGAAAAACTGTTTTTT. The chain uses TRBV5-1 and TRBJ1-4; a weak D match, TRBD1 (6 bases). V was trimmed by 0 bases and J by 7 bases, leaving 16 bases between them. Germline CDR1 reads SGHRS; CDR2 reads YFSETQ. There are 16 residues in the CDR3.

This sequence joins TRBV5-1 and TRBJ2-7; 11 bases line up with TRBD1. CDR1 is SGHRS, CDR2 YFSETQ, per germline. This CDR3 contains 15 residues. V lost 4 bases, J lost 0 bases, and 3 bases stayed unmatched. The CDR3 sequence: CASSRDRGGSYEQYF. The CDR3 DNA reads TGCGCCAGCAGCCGGGACAGGGGGGGCTCCTACGAGCAGTACTTC.

This clone was picked up one time. The chain links TRBV2 to TRBJ2-1; possible D gene TRBD1, 5 bases. The CDR3 covers 13 residues. Trimming left V 4 bases short and J 5 bases short, with 9 bases between. Germline CDR1 reads SNHLY; CDR2 reads FYNNEI. The CDR3 loop reads CASSGQGHNEQFF. CDR3 bases: TGTGCCAGCAGTGGGCAGGGCCACAATGAGCAGTTCTTC.

This chain connects TRBV2 to TRBJ1-2; D is ambiguous. CDR1 is SNHLY and CDR2 is FYNNEI in the germline V gene. The length of the CDR3 is 13 residues. The V gene lost 6 bases and the J gene lost 7 bases, with 15 bases spanning the gap. The CDR3: CASSADLGSGYTF. The CDR3 DNA sequence: TGTGCCAGCAGCGCGGATCTGGGGAGTGGCTACACCTTC.